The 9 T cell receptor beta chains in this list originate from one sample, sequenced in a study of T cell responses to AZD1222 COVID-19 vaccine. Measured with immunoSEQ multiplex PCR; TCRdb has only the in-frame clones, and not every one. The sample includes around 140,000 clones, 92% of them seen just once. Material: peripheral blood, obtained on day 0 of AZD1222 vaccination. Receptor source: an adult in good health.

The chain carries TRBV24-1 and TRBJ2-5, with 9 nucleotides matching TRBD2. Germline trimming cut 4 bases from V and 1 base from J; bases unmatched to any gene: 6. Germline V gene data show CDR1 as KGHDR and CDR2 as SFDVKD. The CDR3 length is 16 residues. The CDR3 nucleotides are TGTGCCACCAGTGAGCCACTAGCGGGCCCCCAAGAGACCCAGTACTTC. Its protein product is CATSEPLAGPQETQYF.

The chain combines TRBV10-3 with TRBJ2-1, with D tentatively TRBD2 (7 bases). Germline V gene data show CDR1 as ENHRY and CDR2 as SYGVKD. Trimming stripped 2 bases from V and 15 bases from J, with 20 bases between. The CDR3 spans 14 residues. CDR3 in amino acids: CAISEGEGVGFPFF. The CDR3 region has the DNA TGTGCCATCAGTGAGGGGGAGGGGGTAGGGTTCCCGTTCTTC.

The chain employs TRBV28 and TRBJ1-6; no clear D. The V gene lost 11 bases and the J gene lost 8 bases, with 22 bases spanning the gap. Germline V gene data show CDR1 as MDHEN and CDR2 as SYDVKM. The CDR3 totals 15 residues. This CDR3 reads CASRGHTARDSPLHF. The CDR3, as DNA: TGTGCCTCCCGCGGTCACACGGCGAGGGATTCACCCCTCCACTTT.

The CDR3 coding sequence is TGTGCCAGCAGCATGGCGGGAGATTACAATGAGCAGTTCTTC. This translates into CASSMAGDYNEQFF. This rearrangement joins TRBV9 to TRBJ2-1, with TRBD2 identical over 7 bases. The CDR3 is made up of 14 amino acids. Germline V gives CDR1 SGDLS, CDR2 YYNGEE. V trimming: 4 bases; J trimming: 4 bases; junction bases outside the gene matches: 5.

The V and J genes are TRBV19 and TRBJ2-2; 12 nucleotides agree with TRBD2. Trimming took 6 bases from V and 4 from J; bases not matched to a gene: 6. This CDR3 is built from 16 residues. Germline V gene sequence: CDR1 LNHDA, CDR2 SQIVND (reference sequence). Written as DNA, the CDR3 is TGTGCCAGTAGCCTACTAGCGGGAGGCGGCACCGGGGAGCTGTTTTTT. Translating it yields CASSLLAGGGTGELFF.

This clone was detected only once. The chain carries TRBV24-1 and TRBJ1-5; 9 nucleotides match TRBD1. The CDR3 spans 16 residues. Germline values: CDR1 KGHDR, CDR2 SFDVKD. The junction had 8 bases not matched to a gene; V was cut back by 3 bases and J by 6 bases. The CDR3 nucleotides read TGTGCCACCAGTGATCCGGGACAGGGATTTTTTCAGCCCCAGCATTTT. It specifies CATSDPGQGFFQPQHF.

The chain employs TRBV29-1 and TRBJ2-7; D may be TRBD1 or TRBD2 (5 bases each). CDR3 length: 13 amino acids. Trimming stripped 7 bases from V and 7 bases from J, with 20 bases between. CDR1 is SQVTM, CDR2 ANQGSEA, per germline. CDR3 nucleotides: TGCAGCGCCGGGACGGAGAAGACTTGGGAGCAGTACTTC. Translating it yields CSAGTEKTWEQYF.

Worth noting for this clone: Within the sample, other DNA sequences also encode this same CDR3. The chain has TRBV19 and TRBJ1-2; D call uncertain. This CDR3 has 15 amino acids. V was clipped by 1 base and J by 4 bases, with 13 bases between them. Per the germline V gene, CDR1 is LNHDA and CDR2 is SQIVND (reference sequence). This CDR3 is CASSIARRQVYGYTF. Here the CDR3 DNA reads TGTGCCAGTAGTATAGCCCGCCGACAAGTCTATGGCTACACCTTC. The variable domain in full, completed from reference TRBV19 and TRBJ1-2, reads DGGITQSPKYLFRKEGQNVTLSCEQNLNHDAMYWYRQDPGQGLRLIYYSQIVNDFQKGDIAEGYSVSREKKESFPLTVTSAQKNPTAFYLCASSIARRQVYGYTFGSGTRLTVV.

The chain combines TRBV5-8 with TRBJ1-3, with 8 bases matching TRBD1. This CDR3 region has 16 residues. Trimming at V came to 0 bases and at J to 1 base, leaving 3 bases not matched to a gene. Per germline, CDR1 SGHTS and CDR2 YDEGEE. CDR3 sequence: CASSLVGQGSGNTIYF. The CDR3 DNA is TGTGCCAGCAGCTTGGTTGGACAGGGTTCTGGAAACACCATATATTTT.